Below are 8 T cell receptor beta chains sequenced from a single sample in a study of T-cell reconstitution after alpha-beta-depleted transplantation in children. As it was prepared, the TCRbeta library received unique molecular identifiers. TCRdb analysed the PCR reads with MiXCR anew, one entry per CDR3 protein. The repertoire holds some 16,000 distinct CDR3 sequences, with about 5% as singletons. The sample in question was PBMCs, obtained before TCRalphabeta/CD19-depleted stem cell transplant. All receptors derive from a boy aged 5-17 years with acute lymphoblastic leukemia, due to receive a stem cell transplant.

This clonotype has at least ten counts. The chain joins TRBV2 to TRBJ1-1; 10 bases are shared with TRBD1. Unmatched junction bases numbered 13, after V lost 9 bases and J lost 6 bases. Germline CDR1 reads SNHLY; CDR2 reads FYNNEI. This CDR3 region has 15 residues. The CDR3 sequence is CARGLPGTGAPEAFF. The DNA of the CDR3 is TGTGCCAGAGGGCTACCCGGGACAGGGGCCCCTGAAGCTTTCTTT.

This clonotype occurred many times. The genes are TRBV12-3 or TRBV12-4 and TRBJ1-2; D is ambiguous. V gave up 3 bases and J gave up 2 bases, with 4 bases separating them. The CDR3 has 12 amino acids. DNA of the CDR3: TGTGCCAGCAGTTTTGGAAACTATGGCTACACCTTC. Amino acid sequence: CASSFGNYGYTF.

As regards this clonotype: One junction end does not reproduce the germline sequence, and a read error may be involved. The chain has TRBV3-1 and TRBJ2-1; D is unresolved. CDR3 length equals 15 residues. The germline V gene encodes CDR1 LGHDT and CDR2 YNNKEL (reference sequence). Here the CDR3 DNA reads TGTGCCACCAGCACGCACGGCCCTAGCTACAATGAGCAGTTCTTC. This translates into CATSTHGPSYNEQFF.

A note on this clonotype: At one boundary the junction diverges from the germline segment, which might be a read error. This chain joins TRBV29-1 and TRBJ2-1; 7 bases are a match to TRBD2. The CDR3 runs to 14 residues. Germline assignment: CDR1 SQVTM and CDR2 ANQGSEA. The CDR3 sequence is CSVSAGLTYTEQFF. The CDR3 nucleotides are TGCAGCGTCTCAGCGGGATTGACCTACACTGAGCAGTTCTTC.

This clonotype occurred many times. The chain links TRBV7-8 to TRBJ1-1; 10 bases agree with TRBD1. V lost 4 bases to trimming and J lost 7 bases; unmatched junction nucleotides: 9. Germline values: CDR1 SGHVS, CDR2 FQNEAQ. The CDR3 is made up of 15 amino acids. The CDR3 nucleotides are TGTGCCAGCAGCTCCTTCCTAGGACAGGGGGTTGAAGCTTTCTTT. Translation: CASSSFLGQGVEAFF.

The table lists this clonotype with many counts. The V call is TRBV6-6, the J call TRBJ2-1; TRBD1 matches at 8 bases. CDR3 size: 13 residues. In germline, CDR1 is MNHNY, CDR2 SVGAGI (reference sequence). J was trimmed by 5 bases and V by 6 bases; bases with no gene match: 3. DNA for the CDR3: TGTGCCAGCAGCGGACAGGGTGACAATGAGCAGTTCTTC. Encoded protein: CASSGQGDNEQFF.

This clonotype was seen at least ten times. CDR3 coding DNA: TGTGCCAGCAGCTTTACCGTGGGCACTGAAGCTTTCTTT. Translated: CASSFTVGTEAFF. The chain has TRBV7-2 and TRBJ1-1; the D is unclear. Looked up from germline, CDR1 is SGHTA and CDR2 is FQGNSA. With 3 bases removed from V and 4 bases from J, the gap between germline ends came to 9 bases. The CDR3 contains 13 residues.

The sample holds many counts of this clonotype. The chain couples TRBV6-5 to TRBJ2-3; TRBD2 might be the D (7 bases). The ends were cut back, 2 bases at V and 6 bases at J, with 15 bases in the middle. There are 15 residues in the CDR3. Germline V gives CDR1 MNHEY, CDR2 SVGAGI. The CDR3 nucleotides read TGTGCCAGCAGTTACGGAGGGGGGGCGGGGGATACGCAGTATTTT. Protein product: CASSYGGGAGDTQYF.